This T cell receptor (beta chain) was observed in a study of T-cell reconstitution after alpha-beta-depleted transplantation in children. Study-wide results and caveats: T-cell numbers and diversity, one year after transplant, stemmed largely from T cells that were newly produced. Reports say that about two months after transplant, the alpha-beta T cells came out of several hundred graft clones that had expanded. Some patients showed high day-60 TCRbeta diversity, which derived from surviving recipient T cells and thymic progenitors.

There are a few counts of this clonotype. The antigen is unknown. During its preparation, the TCRbeta library received unique molecular identifiers. TCRdb redid the calling of the PCR reads with MiXCR, one entry per CDR3 protein. In the table there are 200,000 to 250,000 distinct CDR3 sequences, roughly a quarter of which are singletons. Trimming took 3 bases from V and 0 from J; bases not matched to a gene: 12. Per germline, CDR1 SQVTM and CDR2 ANQGSEA. The CDR3 runs 18 residues. Sequencing was performed on PBMCs, mostly from graft donor cells, taken 360 days after TCRalphabeta/CD19-depleted stem cell transplant. This sequence originates from a female patient aged 2 to 10 who had a stem cell transplant for congenital amegakaryocytic thrombocytopenia, so the T cells may come from the graft donor. The J gene is TRBJ2-3, the V gene TRBV29-1, with 10 positions matching TRBD2. The CDR3: CSVDKREGKITSTDTQYF. CDR3 coding DNA: TGCAGCGTTGATAAGCGGGAGGGAAAGATCACTAGCACAGATACGCAGTATTTT.